The 31 T cell receptor beta chains presented below share a single source sample, sequenced in a study of long-term antiretroviral therapy in people with HIV. At the survey level, the v3.0 immunoSEQ assay was run. Sequencing used immunoSEQ multiplex PCR; TCRdb keeps in-frame clones, though not all of them. The data hold approximately 25,000 clones, with approximately 79% observed a single time. The source was unsorted PBMCs, collected 2.1 years after starting antiretroviral therapy. The receptors derive from a man under 40 with HIV.

In this sample, this clone turned up a few times. This chain connects TRBV11-2 to TRBJ1-3; D is ambiguous. V gave up 4 bases and J gave up 8 bases, with 12 bases separating them. The germline CDR1 and CDR2 sequences are SGHAT and FQNNGV. There are 13 residues in the CDR3. The CDR3, as DNA: TGTGCCAGCAGCTCGTCTCCGGGAGACACCATATATTTT. Residues: CASSSSPGDTIYF. Together with reference TRBV11-2 and TRBJ1-3, the CDR3 gives the full variable domain: EAGVAQSPRYKIIEKRQSVAFWCNPISGHATLYWYQQILGQGPKLLIQFQNNGVVDDSQLPKDRFSAERLKGVDSTLKIQPAKLEDSAVYLCASSSSPGDTIYFGEGSWLTVV.

V gene TRBV6-5 combines with J gene TRBJ2-7; possible D gene TRBD2, 6 bases. Germline assignment: CDR1 MNHEY and CDR2 SVGAGI. Trimming took off 3 bases at V and 5 bases at J, with 14 bases between the two ends. The CDR3 runs to 14 residues. This CDR3 is CASSYGGALDEQYF. The CDR3 DNA is TGTGCCAGCAGTTATGGAGGGGCTTTGGACGAGCAGTACTTC.

This rearrangement joins TRBV11-2 to TRBJ1-1; tentative D call: TRBD1 (5 bases). The CDR3 totals 15 residues. The V gene lost 5 bases and the J gene lost 0 bases, with 13 bases spanning the gap. From germline, CDR1 is SGHAT and CDR2 FQNNGV. The CDR3 bases are TGTGCCAGCAGCCCCCGGGACGGGATGAACACTGAAGCTTTCTTT. Amino acids: CASSPRDGMNTEAFF.

The J gene is TRBJ1-2, the V gene TRBV6-5, with D unclear. The germline V gene encodes CDR1 MNHEY and CDR2 SVGAGI. Trimming stripped 5 bases from V and 4 bases from J, with 5 bases between. CDR3 size: 11 residues. This chain's CDR3 is CASSEGYGYTF. The CDR3 DNA reads as TGTGCCAGCAGTGAGGGCTATGGCTACACCTTC.

V and J are TRBV18 and TRBJ1-5; 7 bases are shared with TRBD1. V lost 6 bases, J lost 6 bases, and 5 bases stayed unmatched. The germline V gene has CDR1 KGHSH and CDR2 LQKENI. This CDR3 region has 13 residues. The DNA for the CDR3 is TGTGCCAGCTCCCGTGACAGGGTTCAGCCCCAGCATTTT. As protein: CASSRDRVQPQHF.

The sample holds a few counts of this clone. This chain joins TRBV7-3 and TRBJ2-7; D may be TRBD1 or TRBD2 (6 bases each). CDR1 and CDR2 (germline): SGHTA, FQGTGA. V dropped 4 bases and J dropped 4 bases, with 14 bases sitting between them. The CDR3 runs 14 residues. CDR3 sequence: CASSSQGGGYEQYF. The CDR3, as DNA: TGTGCCAGCAGCTCACAGGGAGGAGGATACGAGCAGTACTTC.

J is TRBJ1-5 and V is TRBV7-6; tentatively, D is TRBD1 (5 bases). The germline gives CDR1 SGHVS, CDR2 FNYEAQ. The V end lost 5 bases, the J end lost 0 bases, and 14 bases lay between the germline ends. This CDR3 is 16 amino acids long. This CDR3 is CASSPLDGHSNQPQHF. CDR3 sequence (DNA): TGTGCCAGCAGCCCCTTGGACGGACATAGCAATCAGCCCCAGCATTTT.

The chain carries TRBV2 and TRBJ2-7; D uncertain. With 7 bases removed from V and 4 bases from J, the gap between germline ends came to 14 bases. Germline loops: CDR1 SNHLY, CDR2 FYNNEI. This CDR3 contains 13 residues. CDR3: CASTVISGYEQYF. DNA of the CDR3: TGTGCCAGCACGGTGATCTCCGGGTACGAGCAGTACTTC.

There are a few counts of this clone. This chain links TRBV27 with TRBJ1-2, with D perhaps matching TRBD1 (5 bases). There are 16 residues in the CDR3. Trimming left V 1 base short and J 2 bases short, with 14 bases between. Germline V gene data show CDR1 as MNHEY and CDR2 as SMNVEV (reference sequence). CDR3 DNA: TGTGCCAGCAGTTTATTGGGGCAGTCTGGCAACTATGGCTACACCTTC. Its translation is CASSLLGQSGNYGYTF.

This chain connects TRBV5-1 to TRBJ2-1, with 9 bases lining up with TRBD2. This CDR3 is 15 amino acids long. V lost 7 bases and J lost 6; bases outside the gene matches: 11. Per germline, CDR1 SGHRS and CDR2 YFSETQ. CDR3: CASARGSGGINEQFF. The CDR3 nucleotides are TGCGCCAGCGCCCGGGGGAGCGGGGGGATCAATGAGCAGTTCTTC.

The V gene is TRBV11-2, the J gene TRBJ1-5; no clear D gene. Trimming pared 1 base from V and 6 bases from J, leaving 7 bases between. Germline CDR1 SGHAT, CDR2 FQNNGV. The CDR3 has 13 amino acids. DNA for the CDR3: TGTGCCAGCAGCTTAGGGGGATCTCAGCCCCAGCATTTT. This sequence encodes CASSLGGSQPQHF.

This clone was detected only a few times. The CDR3 region has the DNA TGTGCCAGCAGTTTGACTAGCGGCGCCTACGAGCAGTACTTC. Its translation is CASSLTSGAYEQYF. This chain joins TRBV27 and TRBJ2-7, with 9 nucleotides matching TRBD2. V trimming: 3 bases; J trimming: 2 bases; junction bases outside the gene matches: 2. The germline V gene encodes CDR1 MNHEY and CDR2 SMNVEV (reference sequence). This CDR3 region has 14 residues.

The J gene is TRBJ1-1, the V gene TRBV6-5; D remains unclear. V lost 6 bases, J lost 1 base, and 6 bases lay in between. The CDR3 sequence is 12 residues long. The germline CDR1 and CDR2 sequences are MNHEY and SVGAGI. The CDR3 DNA sequence: TGTGCCAGCAGCCGATCGAACACTGAAGCTTTCTTT. The encoded protein is CASSRSNTEAFF.

The rearrangement joins TRBV5-4 to TRBJ2-7; 7 nucleotides match TRBD2. This CDR3 is 13 amino acids long. CDR1 and CDR2 from the germline V gene are SGHNT and YYREEE (reference sequence). The junction had 4 bases not matched to a gene; V was cut back by 4 bases and J by 3 bases. Here the CDR3 reads CASSQRGGYEQYF. The DNA of the CDR3 is TGTGCCAGCAGCCAGCGGGGAGGCTACGAGCAGTACTTC.

The chain recombines TRBV6-5 with TRBJ1-5; no reliable D call. Germline loops: CDR1 MNHEY, CDR2 SVGAGI. Between the trimmed V and J ends, which lost 8 bases and 4 bases, there was a span of 3 bases. The CDR3 is 10 residues long. CDR3 protein: CASGNQPQHF. The CDR3 DNA reads as TGTGCCAGCGGGAATCAGCCCCAGCATTTT.

This chain uses TRBV11-2 with TRBJ1-6; 8 nucleotides line up with TRBD1. Germline V CDR1 and CDR2: SGHAT, FQNNGV. V was clipped by 5 bases and J by 7 bases; unmatched bases: 4. The CDR3 contains 14 residues. The CDR3 DNA reads as TGTGCCAGCAGCACGGACAGGGTGAATTCACCCCTCCACTTT. Translating gives CASSTDRVNSPLHF.

This chain connects TRBV6-5 to TRBJ1-3; D unclear. The CDR3 loop spans 15 amino acids. Deletions cut 6 bases from V and 4 bases from J, with 16 bases between. Germline values: CDR1 MNHEY, CDR2 SVGAGI. This CDR3 is CASSPLSGSGNTIYF. DNA for the CDR3: TGTGCCAGCAGCCCACTATCAGGATCGGGAAACACCATATATTTT.

V usage is TRBV19 and J usage is TRBJ2-5; D uncertain. Trimming cost V 3 bases and J 6 bases, with 8 bases left between them. Germline V gene lookup returns CDR1 LNHDA and CDR2 SQIVND (reference sequence). The CDR3 extends over 12 amino acids. DNA for the CDR3: TGTGCCAGTAGTATGGGATGGCAGACCCAGTACTTC. Encoded protein: CASSMGWQTQYF. The variable domain in full, completed from reference TRBV19 and TRBJ2-5, reads DGGITQSPKYLFRKEGQNVTLSCEQNLNHDAMYWYRQDPGQGLRLIYYSQIVNDFQKGDIAEGYSVSREKKESFPLTVTSAQKNPTAFYLCASSMGWQTQYFGPGTRLLVL.

The chain links TRBV2 to TRBJ2-5, with 8 bases identical to TRBD2. V trimming: 6 bases; J trimming: 2 bases; junction bases outside the gene matches: 8. The CDR3 extends over 15 amino acids. Per the germline V gene, CDR1 is SNHLY and CDR2 is FYNNEI. This CDR3 reads CASRKLAAPQETQYF. DNA of the CDR3: TGTGCCAGCAGAAAACTAGCGGCCCCACAAGAGACCCAGTACTTC.

The chain recombines TRBV11-2 with TRBJ1-5; 8 bases fit TRBD1. The ends lost 7 bases at V and 0 bases at J; junction bases unmatched: 11. From germline, CDR1 is SGHAT and CDR2 FQNNGV. This CDR3 contains 17 residues. Written as DNA, the CDR3 is TGTGCCAGCATCGAATCCCGGGACAGGTTTAGCAATCAGCCCCAGCATTTT. This codes for CASIESRDRFSNQPQHF.

The chain links TRBV19 to TRBJ2-7; either TRBD1 or TRBD2 may fit D (5 bases each). CDR1 and CDR2 (germline): LNHDA, SQIVND (reference sequence). Trimming stripped 3 bases from V and 3 bases from J, with 15 bases between. The CDR3 spans 15 residues. The DNA of the CDR3 is TGTGCCAGTAGTATGGGGTTTGGGGCGGGCTACGAGCAGTACTTC. Its translation: CASSMGFGAGYEQYF. The full variable domain, with the rest looked up from reference TRBV19 and TRBJ2-7, is DGGITQSPKYLFRKEGQNVTLSCEQNLNHDAMYWYRQDPGQGLRLIYYSQIVNDFQKGDIAEGYSVSREKKESFPLTVTSAQKNPTAFYLCASSMGFGAGYEQYFGPGTRLTVT.

The CDR3 DNA reads as TGTGCTAGTGGGACAGGGGACACCTTCTATGGCTACACCTTC. It specifies CASGTGDTFYGYTF. V gene TRBV12-5 combines with J gene TRBJ1-2; 8 positions match TRBD1. The CDR3 extends over 14 amino acids. V was pared by 6 bases and J by 4 bases, with 7 bases of the junction left unmatched. Per the germline V gene, CDR1 is LGHNT and CDR2 is FRNRAP.

The V call is TRBV30, the J call TRBJ1-4, with D hard to call. This CDR3 is 14 amino acids long. V was pared by 5 bases and J by 0 bases, with 10 bases between. Germline loops: CDR1 GTSNPN, CDR2 SVGIG (reference sequence). The CDR3 loop is CAWAKTPTNEKLFF. The CDR3 DNA is TGTGCCTGGGCCAAGACACCAACTAATGAAAAACTGTTTTTT. Based on the CDR3 plus reference TRBV30 and TRBJ1-4, the full variable domain is SQTIHQWPATLVQPVGSPLSLECTVEGTSNPNLYWYRQAAGRGLQLLFYSVGIGQISSEVPQNLSASRPQDRQFILSSKKLLLSDSGFYLCAWAKTPTNEKLFFGSGTQLSVL.

V gene TRBV28 combines with J gene TRBJ1-3, with TRBD1 identical over 10 bases. The V gene end was trimmed by 6 bases and the J gene end by 4 bases; junction bases not matched to a gene: 3. Germline V gene sequence: CDR1 MDHEN, CDR2 SYDVKM. CDR3 length: 14 amino acids. CDR3 in DNA: TGTGCCAGCAGAGGGACAGGGGTCGGAAACACCATATATTTT. Translating gives CASRGTGVGNTIYF.

The chain is built from TRBV5-1 and TRBJ1-2; TRBD1 aligns across 7 bases. The CDR3 runs to 16 residues. From germline, CDR1 is SGHRS and CDR2 YFSETQ. J was trimmed by 1 base and V by 0 bases; bases with no gene match: 6. CDR3 coding DNA: TGCGCCAGCAGCTTGGAGGGGGCTCAACATAACTATGGCTACACCTTC. Translating it yields CASSLEGAQHNYGYTF.

The chain recombines TRBV6-5 with TRBJ1-1; no definite D call. The CDR3 runs to 14 residues. The germline gives CDR1 MNHEY, CDR2 SVGAGI. V gave up 2 bases and J gave up 0 bases, with 7 bases separating them. CDR3 DNA: TGTGCCAGCAGTTACGAGAATATGAACACTGAAGCTTTCTTT. This encodes CASSYENMNTEAFF.

Here the CDR3 DNA reads TGTGCCAGCAGCTACGGGACTAGCGGGGACACCGGGGAGCTGTTTTTT. It yields the protein CASSYGTSGDTGELFF. The chain recombines TRBV5-6 with TRBJ2-2, with 13 bases matching TRBD2. Germline loops: CDR1 SGHDT, CDR2 YYEEEE. The CDR3 sequence is 16 residues long. Trimming cost V 3 bases and J 3 bases; bases outside gene matches: 2.

This rearrangement joins TRBV5-4 to TRBJ2-7; D tentatively fits TRBD1 or TRBD2 (6 bases each). This CDR3 has 16 residues. Germline loops: CDR1 SGHNT, CDR2 YYREEE (reference sequence). The V and J ends lost 4 bases and 5 bases respectively, with 22 bases between them. CDR3 loop: CASSALGSVRGDEQYF. The CDR3, as DNA: TGTGCCAGCAGCGCCTTGGGAAGCGTGAGGGGGGACGAGCAGTACTTC. Using reference TRBV5-4 and TRBJ2-7 for the parts outside the CDR3, the full variable domain is ETGVTQSPTHLIKTRGQQVTLRCSSQSGHNTVSWYQQALGQGPQFIFQYYREEENGRGNFPPRFSGLQFPNYSSELNVNALELDDSALYLCASSALGSVRGDEQYFGPGTRLTVT.

The V and J genes are TRBV15 and TRBJ2-2; TRBD1 matches at 9 bases. CDR1 LNHNV and CDR2 YYDKDF come from the germline V gene (reference sequence). V shed 6 bases and J 7 bases; nucleotides not matched to a gene: 12. This CDR3 has 16 amino acids. DNA for the CDR3: TGTGCCACCAGGCTGACAGGGGGTTGGGCCGGCGGGGAGCTGTTTTTT. Its protein product is CATRLTGGWAGGELFF.

This clone is labeled medium-sized. The chain uses TRBV5-1 and TRBJ2-5, with D maybe TRBD2 (6 bases). The CDR3 loop spans 16 amino acids. Germline V gene data show CDR1 as SGHRS and CDR2 as YFSETQ. Trimming pared 0 bases from V and 0 bases from J, leaving 12 bases between. In DNA form, the CDR3 reads TGCGCCAGCAGCTTGGGGGGAGGCTTTTACCAAGAGACCCAGTACTTC. Its translation: CASSLGGGFYQETQYF. The full variable domain, its missing parts supplied by reference TRBV5-1 and TRBJ2-5, is KAGVTQTPRYLIKTRGQQVTLSCSPISGHRSVSWYQQTPGQGLQFLFEYFSETQRNKGNFPGRFSGRQFSNSRSEMNVSTLELGDSALYLCASSLGGGFYQETQYFGPGTRLLVL.

This clone appeared once. The chain combines TRBV27 with TRBJ1-1, with 10 bases matching TRBD1. The CDR3 runs to 16 residues. The V and J ends lost 5 bases and 3 bases, in that order; junction bases with no gene match: 9. In germline, CDR1 is MNHEY, CDR2 SMNVEV (reference sequence). CDR3 in amino acids: CASSPIRDRGYTEAFF. The CDR3 DNA reads TGTGCCAGCAGTCCAATCCGGGACAGGGGCTACACTGAAGCTTTCTTT.